Listed below are T cell receptor beta chains from one sample, sequenced in a study of CD8 T cells in Susac syndrome. Each CDR3 protein is one row after TCRdb ran MiXCR on the immunoSEQ multiplex PCR reads. The table shows fewer than 85,000 distinct CDR3 sequences, with 85% to 95% occurring only once. The specimen was CD8+ T cells from PBMCs. The receptors come from a human donor with Susac syndrome. The CDR3 runs from the conserved cysteine through the conserved F or W. Each record gives: V gene, D gene, J gene, clone size, CDR3 length, CDR3 DNA, CDR3 protein. A D gene is named only where the DNA matches it firmly. Clone size is stated in some rows and not others, as once, few, many or a class when expanded.

V: TRBV29-1
D: .
J: TRBJ2-3
size: once
length: 14
DNA: TGCAGCGTTGAAGAGTCATCCTACACAGATACGCAGTATTTT
CDR3: CSVEESSYTDTQYF

V: TRBV29-1
D: .
J: TRBJ2-7
size: .
length: 11
DNA: TGCAGCGTTCGCAAGGTAGGGGAGCAGTACTTC
CDR3: CSVRKVGEQYF

V: TRBV30
D: TRBD2
J: TRBJ2-3
size: .
length: 15
DNA: TGTGCCTGGCAACCCGGACTAGCGGGAAGGGATACGCAGTATTTT
CDR3: CAWQPGLAGRDTQYF

V: TRBV12-3/TRBV12-4
D: .
J: TRBJ2-1
size: .
length: 15
DNA: TGTGCCAGCAGTTCTCAAGGGTTTCCCGACAATGAGCAGTTCTTC
CDR3: CASSSQGFPDNEQFF

V: TRBV5-1
D: .
J: TRBJ2-2
size: .
length: 12
DNA: TGCGCCAGCAGCTCATCTGCCGGGGAGCTGTTTTTT
CDR3: CASSSSAGELFF

V: TRBV4-1
D: TRBD1
J: TRBJ1-4
size: .
length: 16
DNA: TGCGCCAGCAGCCAAAGGGAACAGGGGGCTAATGAAAAACTGTTTTTT
CDR3: CASSQREQGANEKLFF

V: TRBV5-1
D: TRBD1
J: TRBJ1-1
size: .
length: 13
DNA: TGCGCCAGCAGCTCTACAGGGGTCACTGAAGCTTTCTTT
CDR3: CASSSTGVTEAFF

V: TRBV29-1
D: .
J: TRBJ1-1
size: .
length: 11
DNA: TGCAGCGTTGAAACGAACACTGAAGCTTTCTTT
CDR3: CSVETNTEAFF

V: TRBV6-6
D: .
J: TRBJ2-3
size: .
length: 12
DNA: TGTGCCAGCAGTGACGATACAGATACGCAGTATTTT
CDR3: CASSDDTDTQYF

V: TRBV20-1
D: TRBD2
J: TRBJ2-3
size: .
length: 13
DNA: TGCAGTACCGAGCGGGAGGGCCCAGATACGCAGTATTTT
CDR3: CSTEREGPDTQYF

V: TRBV7-2
D: .
J: TRBJ1-1
size: .
length: 14
DNA: TGTGCCAGCAGCTTCTACAGGGAGTACGTTGAAGCTTTCTTT
CDR3: CASSFYREYVEAFF

V: TRBV5-6
D: TRBD2
J: TRBJ2-1
size: .
length: 16
DNA: TGTGCCAGCAGCTTGGGGCTAGCGGGAGGGCCTGGTGAGCAGTTCTTC
CDR3: CASSLGLAGGPGEQFF

V: TRBV4-3
D: TRBD2
J: TRBJ2-5
size: .
length: 16
DNA: TGCGCCAGCAGCCAAGATTTAGCGGGGGGGCAAGAGACCCAGTACTTC
CDR3: CASSQDLAGGQETQYF

V: TRBV7-6
D: TRBD1
J: TRBJ2-3
size: .
length: 17
DNA: TGTGCCAGCAGCTCCGACTACAGGGGGCTTGGCACAGATACGCAGTATTTT
CDR3: CASSSDYRGLGTDTQYF

V: TRBV2
D: .
J: TRBJ1-1
size: .
length: 10
DNA: TGTGCCAGCAGCGGGCTAGAAGCTTTCTTT
CDR3: CASSGLEAFF

V: TRBV10-3
D: TRBD1
J: TRBJ1-2
size: .
length: 12
DNA: TGTGCCGTGCTGGGACAGCACGGTGGCTACACCTTC
CDR3: CAVLGQHGGYTF

V: TRBV7-6
D: TRBD2
J: TRBJ2-7
size: .
length: 17
DNA: TGTGCCAGCAGCTTAGGAATAGCGGGAGCTCCGATTGGTGAGCAGTACTTC
CDR3: CASSLGIAGAPIGEQYF

V: TRBV20-1
D: .
J: TRBJ1-1
size: once
length: 14
DNA: TGCAGTGCTAGAGCCCAGACAGAGTACACTGAAGCTTTCTTT
CDR3: CSARAQTEYTEAFF

V: TRBV29-1
D: .
J: TRBJ2-3
size: .
length: 15
DNA: TGCAGCGTTGATAACCGGACAAGAAGCACAGATACGCAGTATTTT
CDR3: CSVDNRTRSTDTQYF

V: TRBV6-6
D: .
J: TRBJ2-1
size: .
length: 11
DNA: TGTGCCAGCAGTTCAACCTATGAGCAGTTCTTC
CDR3: CASSSTYEQFF

V: TRBV6-2/TRBV6-3
D: TRBD2
J: TRBJ2-1
size: .
length: 15
DNA: TGTGCCAGCAGCCTACTAGCGGGAGAAGTCTATGAGCAGTTCTTC
CDR3: CASSLLAGEVYEQFF